This is a list of T cell receptor beta chains from one sample in a study of OX40 agonist ivuxolimab in advanced cancers. The protocol was immunoSEQ multiplex PCR, while the TCRdb copy is restricted to in-frame clones and leaves out a portion. The sample includes approximately 81,000 clones, around 83% seen only once; the top ten take over 0.75%. The material sequenced was CD4+ or CD8+ T cells sorted from blood, taken in a trial of the OX40 agonist ivuxolimab. The source of these receptors is an adult with an advanced solid tumor such as melanoma, head and neck, liver or kidney cancer. Both conserved end residues are part of each CDR3. Each record gives: CDR3 length, D gene, V gene, J gene, CDR3 DNA, CDR3 protein. D genes are given only for firm matches.

length: 13; D: NA; V: TRBV7-2; J: TRBJ1-2; DNA: TGTGCCAGCAGCTCTAGAGGTACGCATGGCTACACCTTC; CDR3: CASSSRGTHGYTF
length: 15; D: TRBD2; V: TRBV27; J: TRBJ2-5; DNA: TGTGCCAGCAGTTTCCGGCGGGGGGGCTTGGAGACCCAGTACTTC; CDR3: CASSFRRGGLETQYF
length: 14; D: TRBD2; V: TRBV10-2; J: TRBJ2-7; DNA: TGCGCCAGCACTTCTAGCGGGTTCTCCTACGAGCAGTACTTC; CDR3: CASTSSGFSYEQYF
length: 14; D: TRBD1; V: TRBV5-1; J: TRBJ2-5; DNA: TGCGCCAGCAGCTTGGCAGGGGGACGAGAGACCCAGTACTTC; CDR3: CASSLAGGRETQYF
length: 16; D: TRBD1; V: TRBV4-2; J: TRBJ1-4; DNA: TGTGCCAGCAGCCGCGGTGGGGGACAGGCTAATGAAAAACTGTTTTTT; CDR3: CASSRGGGQANEKLFF
length: 15; D: TRBD1; V: TRBV6-5; J: TRBJ1-3; DNA: TGTGCCAGCAGTCGGACAGGGAGAAACGGAAACACCATATATTTT; CDR3: CASSRTGRNGNTIYF
length: 15; D: NA; V: TRBV18; J: TRBJ2-7; DNA: TGTGCCAGCTCACTAGGGGGGGGGTACCCCTACGAGCAGTACTTC; CDR3: CASSLGGGYPYEQYF
length: 19; D: NA; V: TRBV5-6; J: TRBJ1-4; DNA: TGTGCCAGCAGCTCCTTCGAGGACGGACGATACTTAACTAATGAAAAACTGTTTTTT; CDR3: CASSSFEDGRYLTNEKLFF
length: 14; D: NA; V: TRBV2; J: TRBJ1-1; DNA: TGTGCCAGCAGTGGGGAAGGGATGGGCACTGAAGCTTTCTTT; CDR3: CASSGEGMGTEAFF
length: 15; D: TRBD1; V: TRBV5-5; J: TRBJ1-2; DNA: TGTGCCAGCAGCTGGGGGACAGGGAAATCGGTTGGCTACACCTTC; CDR3: CASSWGTGKSVGYTF
length: 12; D: TRBD1; V: TRBV7-9; J: TRBJ2-7; DNA: TGTGCCAGCAGCTCGACAGGGGACGAGCAGTACTTC; CDR3: CASSSTGDEQYF